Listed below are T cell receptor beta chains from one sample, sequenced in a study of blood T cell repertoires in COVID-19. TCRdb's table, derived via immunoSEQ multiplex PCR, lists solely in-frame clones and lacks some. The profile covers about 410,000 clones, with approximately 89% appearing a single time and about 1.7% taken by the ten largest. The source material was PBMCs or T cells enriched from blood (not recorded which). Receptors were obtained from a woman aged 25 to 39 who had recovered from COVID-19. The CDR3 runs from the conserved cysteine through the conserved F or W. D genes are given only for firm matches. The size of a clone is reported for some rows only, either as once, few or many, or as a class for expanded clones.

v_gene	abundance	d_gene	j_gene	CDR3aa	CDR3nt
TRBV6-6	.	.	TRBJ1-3	CASSSRPIQGHAPGNTIYF	TGTGCCAGCAGCTCCCGCCCGATCCAGGGACATGCCCCTGGAAACACCATATATTTT
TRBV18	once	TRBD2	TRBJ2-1	CASSQLAGAYNEQFF	TGTGCCAGCTCACAACTAGCGGGGGCCTACAATGAGCAGTTCTTC
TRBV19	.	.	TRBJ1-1	CASSIQENTEAFF	TGTGCCAGTAGTATACAGGAGAACACTGAAGCTTTCTTT
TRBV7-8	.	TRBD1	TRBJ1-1	CASSFRDRNTEAFF	TGTGCCAGCAGCTTCCGGGACAGGAACACTGAAGCTTTCTTT
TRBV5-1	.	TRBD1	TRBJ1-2	CASRPRDRELYGYTF	TGCGCCAGCAGACCCCGAGACAGGGAACTCTATGGCTACACCTTC
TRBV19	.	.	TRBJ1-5	CASIAPGGWDQPQHF	TGTGCCAGTATTGCCCCGGGAGGGTGGGATCAGCCCCAGCATTTT
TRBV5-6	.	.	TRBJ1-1	CASSAGNTEAFF	TGTGCCAGCAGCGCGGGGAACACTGAAGCTTTCTTT
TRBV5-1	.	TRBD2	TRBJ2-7	CASSLRSGGQVPYEQYF	TGCGCCAGCAGCTTGAGATCGGGAGGGCAGGTCCCCTACGAGCAGTACTTC
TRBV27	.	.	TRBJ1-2	CASSPPLAGRFWGDGYTF	TGTGCCAGCAGTCCGCCGCTCGCGGGCAGGTTTTGGGGGGACGGCTACACCTTC
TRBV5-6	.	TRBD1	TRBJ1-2	CASRLPRGRDGYTF	TGTGCCAGCAGACTGCCCAGGGGGCGCGATGGCTACACCTTC
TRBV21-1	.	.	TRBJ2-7	CASSKAQGEYGEQYF	TGTGCCAGCAGCAAAGCGCAGGGGGAGTACGGTGAGCAGTACTTC
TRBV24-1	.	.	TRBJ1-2	CATSAVGGLGYTF	TGTGCCACCAGTGCCGTGGGGGGGTTGGGCTACACCTTC
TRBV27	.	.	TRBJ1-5	CASSSLAGQPQHF	TGTGCCAGCAGTTCCCTGGCCGGGCAGCCCCAGCATTTT
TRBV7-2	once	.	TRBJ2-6	CASSLASQGWSGANVLTF	TGTGCCAGCAGCTTAGCCTCTCAGGGGTGGTCTGGGGCCAACGTCCTGACTTTC
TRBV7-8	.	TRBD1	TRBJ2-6	CASSLTRDSIYSGANVLTF	TGTGCCAGCAGCTTAACCCGGGACAGTATTTACTCTGGGGCCAACGTCCTGACTTTC
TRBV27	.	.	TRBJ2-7	CATSTGASEQYF	TGTGCCACCTCGACAGGTGCCAGCGAGCAGTACTTC
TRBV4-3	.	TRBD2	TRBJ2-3	CASSQGASGETDTQYF	TGCGCCAGCAGCCAAGGGGCTAGCGGGGAGACAGATACGCAGTATTTT
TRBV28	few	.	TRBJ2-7	CASVPTNSYEQYF	TGTGCCAGCGTTCCGACAAACTCCTACGAGCAGTACTTC
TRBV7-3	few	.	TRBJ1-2	CASSPDRNYGYTF	TGTGCCAGCAGCCCGGACAGAAACTATGGCTACACCTTC
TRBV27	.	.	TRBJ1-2	CASRATGRVNYGYTF	TGTGCCAGCAGGGCGACAGGTCGCGTTAACTATGGCTACACCTTC
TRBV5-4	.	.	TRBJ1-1	CASSLDPRNTEAFF	TGTGCCAGCAGCTTGGATCCCCGGAACACTGAAGCTTTCTTT
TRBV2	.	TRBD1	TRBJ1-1	CASRKPPGQGEAFF	TGTGCCAGCAGGAAACCGCCGGGACAGGGCGAAGCTTTCTTT
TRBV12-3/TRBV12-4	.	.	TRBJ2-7	CASSLLGGYEQYF	TGTGCCAGCAGTTTACTCGGAGGCTACGAGCAGTACTTC
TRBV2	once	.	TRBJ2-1	CASSELSGPSSYNEQFF	TGTGCCAGCAGTGAACTCTCAGGCCCCAGCTCCTACAATGAGCAGTTCTTC
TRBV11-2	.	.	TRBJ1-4	CASSLRVRAVLGNEKLFF	TGTGCCAGCAGCTTACGGGTTCGAGCGGTTCTCGGTAATGAAAAACTGTTTTTT
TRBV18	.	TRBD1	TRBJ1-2	CASSPSGGGYGYTF	TGTGCCAGCTCACCATCAGGGGGAGGCTATGGCTACACCTTC
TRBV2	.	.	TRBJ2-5	CASARSRSETQYF	TGTGCCAGCGCAAGGAGTAGGTCCGAGACCCAGTACTTC